A selection of T cell receptor beta chains follows, all from one sample in a study of a mutant IDH1 vaccine in newly diagnosed glioma. Generated by immunoSEQ multiplex PCR, the TCRdb table keeps only in-frame clones and is missing some. Of tens of thousands of clones listed, roughly 68% are singletons. Their target antigens are unknown. Sequences were derived from PBMCs, sampled from a glioma patient whose treatment included an IDH1 peptide vaccine. The origin of the receptors is a man aged 50 to 60 with glioma. The CDR3 runs from the conserved cysteine through the conserved F or W. D genes are given only for firm matches. Clone size is not always given. Where it is, it says once, few, many or a class for expanded clones.

J: TRBJ2-7; V: TRBV14; D: TRBD1; size: .; DNA: TGTGCCAGCAGCGATGACAGGGTTTACTCCGAGCAGTACTTC; CDR3: CASSDDRVYSEQYF
J: TRBJ2-7; V: TRBV27; D: .; size: .; DNA: TGTGCCAGCAGTAAACAGGTTGGAGGGTACGAGCAGTACTTC; CDR3: CASSKQVGGYEQYF
J: TRBJ1-2; V: TRBV9; D: .; size: few; DNA: TGTGCCAGCAGCGGACAGCTAGCTTCTGGAGGCTACACCTTC; CDR3: CASSGQLASGGYTF
J: TRBJ1-5; V: TRBV6-5; D: TRBD1; size: .; DNA: TGTGCCAGCAGTGCACAGGGGGGGAACAATCAGCCCCAGCATTTT; CDR3: CASSAQGGNNQPQHF
J: TRBJ2-1; V: TRBV28; D: .; size: few; DNA: TGTGCCAGTGGCAGGCAGGGACGCGGAAGGTTGTACAATGAGCAGTTCTTC; CDR3: CASGRQGRGRLYNEQFF
J: TRBJ1-6; V: TRBV18; D: TRBD1; size: .; DNA: TGTGCCAGCTCACCGTTCGGGACAGATAATTCACCCCTCCACTTT; CDR3: CASSPFGTDNSPLHF
J: TRBJ1-1; V: TRBV5-1; D: TRBD1; size: .; DNA: TGCGCCAGCAGCTCGCAGGGGGGCGTGGCTTTCTTT; CDR3: CASSSQGGVAFF
J: TRBJ2-1; V: TRBV2; D: .; size: .; DNA: TGTGCCAGCAGTGGAGAGAGACAGGTTATTGACAATGAGCAGTTCTTC; CDR3: CASSGERQVIDNEQFF
J: TRBJ2-3; V: TRBV18; D: TRBD2; size: .; DNA: TGTGCCAGCTCACCAAGCTTACTAGCGGGGGGCGTTTTCCTCACAGATACGCAGTATTTT; CDR3: CASSPSLLAGGVFLTDTQYF
J: TRBJ2-4; V: TRBV5-4; D: .; size: .; DNA: TGTGCCAGCAGCTTGCCTAGCGAGGGAAACATTCAGTACTTC; CDR3: CASSLPSEGNIQYF
J: TRBJ1-6; V: TRBV18; D: .; size: once; DNA: TGTGCCAGCTCACCCACCGGGGGGAATTCACCCCTCCACTTT; CDR3: CASSPTGGNSPLHF
J: TRBJ1-1; V: TRBV19; D: .; size: .; DNA: TGTGCCAGTATGGAGGGGCCCAAGAACACTGAAGCTTTCTTT; CDR3: CASMEGPKNTEAFF
J: TRBJ2-2; V: TRBV9; D: TRBD2; size: .; DNA: TGTGCCAGCAGCGTAGGGGGACTAGCGGGGGGCACCGGGGAGCTGTTTTTT; CDR3: CASSVGGLAGGTGELFF
J: TRBJ1-1; V: TRBV5-4; D: .; size: .; DNA: TGTGCCAGCAGCCAGAGTACAGGTTTAAACACTGAAGCTTTCTTT; CDR3: CASSQSTGLNTEAFF
J: TRBJ1-5; V: TRBV6-4; D: .; size: few; DNA: TGTGCCAGCCCCACCGACAGAAAGAATCAGCCCCAGCATTTT; CDR3: CASPTDRKNQPQHF
J: TRBJ2-7; V: TRBV27; D: .; size: medium-sized; DNA: TGTGCCAGCAGTTCCGGCCCCCCGGGGGAGCAGTACTTC; CDR3: CASSSGPPGEQYF
J: TRBJ2-2; V: TRBV28; D: .; size: .; DNA: TGTGCCAGCAGTTTGATCCAGGGGGAGCTGTTTTTT; CDR3: CASSLIQGELFF
J: TRBJ1-2; V: TRBV5-4; D: TRBD1; size: .; DNA: TGTGCCAGCAGCTTAGACAGGGGTGGCGGCTACACCTTC; CDR3: CASSLDRGGGYTF
J: TRBJ2-2; V: TRBV9; D: .; size: few; DNA: TGTGCCAGCAGCGCCCAACAGGGTGGCACCGGGGAGCTGTTTTTT; CDR3: CASSAQQGGTGELFF
J: TRBJ2-4; V: TRBV5-1; D: .; size: .; DNA: TGCGCCAGCAGCTTGGGGCAGGGGGGCTCCAAAAACATTCAGTACTTC; CDR3: CASSLGQGGSKNIQYF
J: TRBJ2-7; V: TRBV28; D: .; size: .; DNA: TGTGCCAGCAGTTCCGGGACACGCTTAAGGGACGAGCAGTACTTC; CDR3: CASSSGTRLRDEQYF
J: TRBJ1-3; V: TRBV7-2; D: .; size: .; DNA: TGTGCCAGCAGCTTACAGGGGCCTACCGGCAACACCATATATTTT; CDR3: CASSLQGPTGNTIYF
J: TRBJ1-1; V: TRBV4-1; D: .; size: .; DNA: TGCGCCAGCAGCCTTAGCCGGGAGAGGAGCACTGAAGCTTTCTTT; CDR3: CASSLSRERSTEAFF
J: TRBJ2-7; V: TRBV6-5; D: .; size: .; DNA: TGTGCCAGCAGTTACTCGTACAAGGGGCCTTACGAGCAGTACTTC; CDR3: CASSYSYKGPYEQYF
J: TRBJ2-2; V: TRBV10-3; D: TRBD1; size: .; DNA: TGTGCCATCAGTCAGGGGACAGGTAACACCGGGGAGCTGTTTTTT; CDR3: CAISQGTGNTGELFF
J: TRBJ1-1; V: TRBV19; D: .; size: .; DNA: TGTGCCAGTAGTACTAGACGGACTAACACTGAAGCTTTCTTT; CDR3: CASSTRRTNTEAFF
J: TRBJ1-2; V: TRBV10-3; D: .; size: .; DNA: TGTGCCACTAACCTTTCCGGCTACACCTTC; CDR3: CATNLSGYTF
J: TRBJ1-4; V: TRBV27; D: TRBD1; size: .; DNA: TGTGCCAGCAGTTTATCCGGGACAGGGTATGGAGAAAAACTGTTTTTT; CDR3: CASSLSGTGYGEKLFF
J: TRBJ2-1; V: TRBV12-5; D: TRBD2; size: .; DNA: TGTGCTAGTGGTTTAAGGCTTGTCGCGGGGGGGCCATCCTATGAGCAGTTCTTC; CDR3: CASGLRLVAGGPSYEQFF
J: TRBJ1-5; V: TRBV10-3; D: .; size: .; DNA: TGTGCCATCAGTGAAAGGGGTAACGACCAGCCCCAGCATTTT; CDR3: CAISERGNDQPQHF
J: TRBJ1-2; V: TRBV30; D: TRBD1; size: .; DNA: TGTGCCTGGAGTGTCCCGGGACAGGGGTACTATGGCTACACCTTC; CDR3: CAWSVPGQGYYGYTF
J: TRBJ2-7; V: TRBV30; D: .; size: .; DNA: TGTGCCAGCCGGGGAGTATCCTACGAGCAGTACTTC; CDR3: CASRGVSYEQYF
J: TRBJ1-2; V: TRBV4-2; D: .; size: .; DNA: TGTGCCAGCGGGGAGGCAGGAGCTAACTATGGCTACACCTTC; CDR3: CASGEAGANYGYTF
J: TRBJ2-3; V: TRBV4-2; D: TRBD2; size: .; DNA: TGTGCCAGCAGCCAAGTTGCTAGCGGGGGGGTGGAAGATACGCAGTATTTT; CDR3: CASSQVASGGVEDTQYF
J: TRBJ2-5; V: TRBV5-1; D: .; size: .; DNA: TGCGCCAGCAGCTATGGCGGCGCAGCAGAGACCCAGTACTTC; CDR3: CASSYGGAAETQYF
J: TRBJ2-7; V: TRBV30; D: .; size: few; DNA: TGTGCCTGGAGTGAGAGGGTCCTCTACGAGCAGTACTTC; CDR3: CAWSERVLYEQYF
J: TRBJ2-7; V: TRBV13; D: .; size: .; DNA: TGTGCCAGCCCTCTACCGGGACACCACGCCTACGAGCAGTACTTC; CDR3: CASPLPGHHAYEQYF
J: TRBJ1-1; V: TRBV19; D: .; size: .; DNA: TGTGCCAGTAAATTGGACACCAACACTGAAGCTTTCTTT; CDR3: CASKLDTNTEAFF
J: TRBJ1-3; V: TRBV10-3; D: .; size: few; DNA: TGTGCCATCAGTGAACTAAGCTCTGGAAACACCATATATTTT; CDR3: CAISELSSGNTIYF
J: TRBJ1-5; V: TRBV7-3; D: TRBD1; size: once; DNA: TGTGCCAGCAGCTTCGGGACAGGGCAGCCCCAGCATTTT; CDR3: CASSFGTGQPQHF
J: TRBJ1-2; V: TRBV14; D: .; size: .; DNA: TGTGCCAGCAGCCAAGAAGGGTCACAGGATTACGGCTACACCTTC; CDR3: CASSQEGSQDYGYTF
J: TRBJ1-1; V: TRBV2; D: TRBD1; size: .; DNA: TGTGCCAGCAGTGAAAGGACAGGGGGCTCTGAAGCTTTCTTT; CDR3: CASSERTGGSEAFF
J: TRBJ2-2; V: TRBV9; D: .; size: .; DNA: TGTGCCAGCAGCGTAGAAGCCGCGTGGGGAACCGGGGAGCTGTTTTTT; CDR3: CASSVEAAWGTGELFF
J: TRBJ1-4; V: TRBV4-3; D: .; size: .; DNA: TGCGCCAGCAGCCAAGATAGACAGCTTAATGAAAAACTGTTTTTT; CDR3: CASSQDRQLNEKLFF
J: TRBJ2-5; V: TRBV6-5; D: TRBD2; size: .; DNA: TGTGCCAGCAGTTACGTCGGACTAGCGGGACAAGAGACCCAGTACTTC; CDR3: CASSYVGLAGQETQYF
J: TRBJ2-1; V: TRBV30; D: .; size: .; DNA: TGTGCCTGGAGTGTAATCGATGAGCAGTTCTTC; CDR3: CAWSVIDEQFF
J: TRBJ1-4; V: TRBV7-2; D: .; size: .; DNA: TGTGCCAGCAGCCCGGGACGTCTTGCAACTAATGAAAAACTGTTTTTT; CDR3: CASSPGRLATNEKLFF
J: TRBJ2-7; V: TRBV7-2; D: .; size: .; DNA: TGTGCCAGCAGCTTAAATCTCGGTTCCTACGAGCAGTACTTC; CDR3: CASSLNLGSYEQYF
J: TRBJ2-7; V: TRBV5-5; D: TRBD1; size: once; DNA: TGTGCCAGCAGCTCCGAGACAGGGACAAACGAGCAGTACTTC; CDR3: CASSSETGTNEQYF
J: TRBJ1-2; V: TRBV4-3; D: .; size: few; DNA: TGCGCCAGCAGCCAAGAGGCTACAGCTAACTATGGCTACACCTTC; CDR3: CASSQEATANYGYTF
J: TRBJ2-7; V: TRBV27; D: .; size: .; DNA: TGTGCCAGCAGTTTGACAGGCTCATTTTCCTACGAGCAGTACTTC; CDR3: CASSLTGSFSYEQYF
J: TRBJ2-7; V: TRBV18; D: .; size: .; DNA: TGTGCCAGCTCACCCCCGGCCTTGACAGGCAGCGAGCAGTACTTC; CDR3: CASSPPALTGSEQYF
J: TRBJ1-2; V: TRBV2; D: TRBD1; size: .; DNA: TGTGCCAGCAGTTACCTGACAGGGGGCGATGGCTACACCTTC; CDR3: CASSYLTGGDGYTF
J: TRBJ2-7; V: TRBV4-2; D: TRBD2; size: .; DNA: TGTGCCAGCAGCCAAGATTTGGCGGGGGGGCGGTACGAGCAGTACTTC; CDR3: CASSQDLAGGRYEQYF
J: TRBJ2-6; V: TRBV14; D: .; size: medium-sized; DNA: TGTGCCAGCAGCCCTCTCTCCTCTGGGGCCAACGTCCTGACTTTC; CDR3: CASSPLSSGANVLTF
J: TRBJ2-7; V: TRBV5-8; D: .; size: .; DNA: TGTGCCAGCAGCTGGGACGGAGGTGTAGGCACCTACGAGCAGTACTTC; CDR3: CASSWDGGVGTYEQYF
J: TRBJ2-5; V: TRBV30; D: TRBD1; size: .; DNA: TGTGCCTGGAGTCCGGGACAGGGAAAAGAACAAGAGACCCAGTACTTC; CDR3: CAWSPGQGKEQETQYF
J: TRBJ1-2; V: TRBV6-5; D: .; size: .; DNA: TGTGCCAGCAGTTACTCGAACTATGGCTACACCTTC; CDR3: CASSYSNYGYTF
J: TRBJ1-1; V: TRBV19; D: .; size: .; DNA: TGTGCCAGTAGCCCGCTCGGCACTGAAGCTTTCTTT; CDR3: CASSPLGTEAFF
J: TRBJ2-7; V: TRBV19; D: .; size: .; DNA: TGTGCCAGTAGTATTAAGACTCTGGACGTCTACGAGCAGTACTTC; CDR3: CASSIKTLDVYEQYF